These 29 T cell receptor beta chains share one sample of origin, sequenced in a study of breast tumors, draining lymph nodes, adjacent tissues. TCRdb used MiXCR to reprocess the multiplex PCR reads, holding one entry per CDR3 protein. The table lists fewer than 20,000 distinct CDR3 sequences, roughly 45% of them singletons. The source material was tumor-adjacent breast tissue. Every receptor here comes from a female donor with breast cancer. Some clones in this sample may be carry-over from other donors' samples.

This clonotype was recorded at least ten times. The CDR3 is CASSLSGQGRRGYTF. DNA of the CDR3: TGTGCCAGCAGTTTATCGGGACAGGGTAGGCGTGGCTACACCTTC. The chain couples TRBV27 to TRBJ1-2; 9 nucleotides agree with TRBD1. Per the germline V gene, CDR1 is MNHEY and CDR2 is SMNVEV (reference sequence). The junction had 6 bases not matched to a gene; V was cut back by 0 bases and J by 7 bases. CDR3 length: 15 residues.

This clonotype was seen repeatedly, ten times or more. CDR3 bases: TGTGCCAGCGGGACTAGCGGGATTGGTGAGCAGTTCTTC. Protein sequence: CASGTSGIGEQFF. The V and J genes are TRBV12-3 or TRBV12-4 and TRBJ2-1; TRBD2 matches at 13 bases. V lost 8 bases, J lost 9 bases, and 4 bases stayed unmatched. The CDR3 extends over 13 amino acids.

This clonotype was seen many times. The chain carries TRBV11-2 and TRBJ2-6; D is possibly TRBD1 or TRBD2 (6 bases each). Trimming took 4 bases from V and 4 from J, leaving 17 bases between them. Per the germline V gene, CDR1 is SGHAT and CDR2 is FQNNGV. This CDR3 comprises 17 residues. The CDR3: CASSSQGWGAGANVLTF. The CDR3 DNA reads TGTGCCAGCAGCTCACAAGGGTGGGGGGCCGGGGCCAACGTCCTGACTTTC.

As regards this clonotype: Here the CDR3 omits its conserved ending phenylalanine or tryptophan, so a read error is the likely source. The chain is built from TRBV6-2 or TRBV6-3 and TRBJ1-5; D unresolved. The V end was cut by 6 bases, the J end by 5 bases, with 11 bases between. Germline V gene sequence: CDR1 MNHEY, CDR2 SVGEGT. The CDR3 has 13 amino acids. The CDR3: CASRIRGHQPQHS. The CDR3 bases are TGTGCCAGCAGGATCCGGGGTCATCAGCCCCAGCATTCT.

CDR3 in DNA: TGTGCCAGCAGCTCGCATAGGGGCGGGGACCGAGGAAGTAAAAGTGGCTACACCTTC. Its translation: CASSSHRGGDRGSKSGYTF. The V gene is TRBV7-2, the J gene TRBJ1-2; possible D gene TRBD1, 5 bases. The CDR3 extends over 19 amino acids. Germline CDR1 SGHTA, CDR2 FQGNSA. The V end was cut by 4 bases, the J end by 7 bases, with 31 bases between.

This clonotype is medium-sized within its sample. This chain uses TRBV7-2 with TRBJ2-2, with unresolved D. The CDR3 extends over 13 amino acids. Germline CDR1 reads SGHTA; CDR2 reads FQGNSA. Trimming took off 6 bases at V and 1 base at J, with 6 bases between the two ends. The CDR3 here is CASRSRNTGELFF. DNA of the CDR3: TGTGCCAGCAGGTCCAGGAACACCGGGGAGCTGTTTTTT.

In DNA form, the CDR3 reads TGCAGTGCTAGAGTCCCCAGGACTAGCGGCTACAATGAGCAGTTCTTC. This sequence encodes CSARVPRTSGYNEQFF. This chain links TRBV20-1 with TRBJ2-1, with TRBD2 identical over 10 bases. The CDR3 consists of 16 residues. Germline trimming cut 1 base from V and 3 bases from J; bases unmatched to any gene: 6. Germline V CDR1 and CDR2: DFQATT, SNEGSKA (reference sequence).

This chain joins TRBV20-1 and TRBJ2-3, with 9 bases that match TRBD2. Germline V gene sequence: CDR1 DFQATT, CDR2 SNEGSKA (reference sequence). The length of the CDR3 is 15 residues. V was clipped by 5 bases and J by 2 bases; unmatched bases: 8. In DNA, the CDR3 is TGCAGTGCTCCGCGGACTAGCGTATTCACAGATACGCAGTATTTT. Residues: CSAPRTSVFTDTQYF.

The CDR3 is CASSPTGLSEQYF. As DNA, the CDR3 is TGTGCCAGCAGCCCGACAGGGTTAAGCGAGCAGTACTTC. The V call is TRBV7-9, the J call TRBJ2-7; 7 positions agree with TRBD1. This CDR3 has 13 residues. Germline trimming cut 5 bases from V and 6 bases from J; bases unmatched to any gene: 7. Germline loops: CDR1 SEHNR, CDR2 FQNEAQ (reference sequence).

This clonotype is classed as medium-sized. J is TRBJ2-7 and V is TRBV20-1, with 8 positions matching TRBD2. The CDR3 sequence is 13 residues long. V was clipped by 3 bases and J by 4 bases; unmatched bases: 5. Looked up from germline, CDR1 is DFQATT and CDR2 is SNEGSKA (reference sequence). The CDR3 sequence: CSASRGGEYEQYF. In DNA form, the CDR3 reads TGCAGTGCTAGTCGGGGGGGTGAATACGAGCAGTACTTC.

This clonotype was observed at least ten times. A read error may be the cause here, since a much bigger clone is one base away. The CDR3 region is CASSPSGGRDTQYF. The DNA of the CDR3 is TGTGCCAGCAGCCCTAGCGGGGGAAGGGATACGCAGTATTTT. This chain joins TRBV6-4 and TRBJ2-3, with 10 bases lining up with TRBD2. V lost 6 bases to trimming and J lost 6 bases; unmatched junction nucleotides: 6. The CDR3 spans 14 residues. CDR1 MRHNA and CDR2 SNTAGT come from the germline V gene.

CDR3 protein: CASSVSGSVGEQYF. As DNA, the CDR3 is TGTGCCAGCAGCGTTAGCGGGAGTGTGGGAGAGCAGTACTTC. This chain uses TRBV9 with TRBJ2-7, with 9 bases lining up with TRBD2. The V gene end was trimmed by 2 bases and the J gene end by 7 bases; junction bases not matched to a gene: 7. CDR1 SGDLS and CDR2 YYNGEE come from the germline V gene. The CDR3 extends over 14 amino acids. Based on the CDR3 plus reference TRBV9 and TRBJ2-7, the full variable domain is DSGVTQTPKHLITATGQRVTLRCSPRSGDLSVYWYQQSLDQGLQFLIQYYNGEERAKGNILERFSAQQFPDLHSELNLSSLELGDSALYFCASSVSGSVGEQYFGPGTRLTVT.

Relative to its sample, this clonotype is medium-sized. The CDR3 bases are TGTGCCACCAGTGGCCCTACCTACGAGCAGTACTTC. It codes for CATSGPTYEQYF. The gene calls are TRBV24-1 and TRBJ2-7, with D uncertain. Germline loops: CDR1 KGHDR, CDR2 SFDVKD. V lost 5 bases to trimming and J lost 2 bases, with 6 bases between them. This CDR3 is 12 amino acids long.

This clonotype was found once. The chain links TRBV2 to TRBJ2-7; D remains unclear. With 6 bases removed from V and 3 bases from J, the gap between germline ends came to 12 bases. This CDR3 is built from 13 residues. In germline, CDR1 is SNHLY, CDR2 FYNNEI. The CDR3 loop is CASRPGQNYEQYF. Written as DNA, the CDR3 is TGTGCCAGCAGACCCGGCCAAAACTACGAGCAGTACTTC.

This clonotype has a single count. V gene TRBV29-1 combines with J gene TRBJ2-7; D is uncertain. CDR1 and CDR2 (germline): SQVTM, ANQGSEA. The V end lost 6 bases, the J end lost 7 bases, and 13 bases lay between the germline ends. There are 11 residues in the CDR3. The CDR3 reads CSVDKDREQYF. For the CDR3, the DNA is TGCAGCGTCGACAAGGACCGAGAGCAGTACTTC.

Judged by abundance, this clonotype is medium-sized. The CDR3 protein is CASSFGDNYEQYF. The CDR3 DNA sequence: TGTGCCAGCAGTTTCGGGGATAACTACGAGCAGTACTTC. The chain uses TRBV12-3 or TRBV12-4 and TRBJ2-7; a possible D gene is TRBD2 (5 bases). The CDR3 contains 13 residues. With 3 bases removed from V and 3 bases from J, the gap between germline ends came to 9 bases.

This clonotype was counted ten times or more. The chain employs TRBV19 and TRBJ1-5, with a weak D call TRBD1 (6 bases). The CDR3 has 16 residues. V was clipped by 5 bases and J by 1 base, with 15 bases between them. CDR1 is LNHDA and CDR2 is SQIVND in the germline V gene (reference sequence). The CDR3, as DNA: TGTGCCAGTAGTCTGGTGGGGGGCCGGAGCAATCAGCCCCAGCATTTT. Protein sequence: CASSLVGGRSNQPQHF.

This clonotype turned up a few times. CDR3 sequence (DNA): TGTGCCAGTAGTATAGACGGGACCGCGACGTATGGCTACACCTTC. Translating gives CASSIDGTATYGYTF. The chain couples TRBV19 to TRBJ1-2; maybe TRBD1 (5 bases). V lost 0 bases, J lost 5 bases, and 13 bases lay in between. CDR3 length equals 15 residues. Germline V lookup: CDR1 LNHDA, CDR2 SQIVND (reference sequence). Filled out from reference TRBV19 and TRBJ1-2, the complete variable domain reads DGGITQSPKYLFRKEGQNVTLSCEQNLNHDAMYWYRQDPGQGLRLIYYSQIVNDFQKGDIAEGYSVSREKKESFPLTVTSAQKNPTAFYLCASSIDGTATYGYTFGSGTRLTVV.

This sequence joins TRBV7-3 and TRBJ2-7; perhaps TRBD2 as D (5 bases). V dropped 6 bases and J dropped 3 bases, with 15 bases sitting between them. The CDR3 is made up of 14 amino acids. CDR1 is SGHTA and CDR2 is FQGTGA in the germline V gene. CDR3 in DNA: TGTGCCAGCAGGTCACGCACTAGAGGCTACGAGCAGTACTTC. It translates to CASRSRTRGYEQYF.

This chain joins TRBV20-1 and TRBJ1-2; tentative D call: TRBD1 (5 bases). This CDR3 is built from 11 residues. Per the germline V gene, CDR1 is DFQATT and CDR2 is SNEGSKA (reference sequence). V was clipped by 3 bases and J by 3 bases, with 5 bases between them. Written as DNA, the CDR3 is TGCAGTGCTAGCAGGGACTATGGCTACACCTTC. It encodes CSASRDYGYTF.

This clonotype has only a few counts. V usage is TRBV7-8 and J usage is TRBJ2-3; 12 bases match TRBD2. Unmatched junction bases numbered 8, after V lost 6 bases and J lost 10 bases. This CDR3 contains 14 residues. In germline, CDR1 is SGHVS, CDR2 FQNEAQ. CDR3 DNA sequence: TGTGCCAGCAGTCGACTAGCGGGAGACGGTCCGCAGTATTTT. This codes for CASSRLAGDGPQYF.

Many counts were recorded for this clonotype. This chain links TRBV5-1 with TRBJ2-5; the match to TRBD2 covers 7 bases. Trimming at V came to 1 base and at J to 8 bases, leaving 8 bases not matched to a gene. The CDR3 extends over 14 amino acids. Germline assignment: CDR1 SGHRS and CDR2 YFSETQ. The chain's CDR3 is CASSLLAGEDTQYF. CDR3 DNA sequence: TGCGCCAGCAGCTTGCTTGCGGGGGAGGACACCCAGTACTTC.

This clonotype was counted at least ten times. The chain employs TRBV6-5 and TRBJ1-4, with D hard to call. Trimming shortened V by 8 bases and J by 0 bases, and 10 bases separated the two germline ends. Germline lookup yields CDR1 MNHEY and CDR2 SVGAGI. The CDR3 consists of 14 residues. This CDR3 is CASRLLATNEKLFF. CDR3 nucleotides: TGTGCCAGCCGACTTCTAGCAACTAATGAAAAACTGTTTTTT.

This clonotype showed up many times. A clone one base away is much larger, so this may be a read error. J is TRBJ1-5 and V is TRBV6-1, with a weak D call TRBD1 (5 bases). The length of the CDR3 is 14 residues. Germline V gene lookup returns CDR1 MNHNS and CDR2 SASEGT. CDR3 nucleotide sequence: TGTGCCAGCAGTCAAGCGGGGGTTTGGCAGCCCCAGCATTTT. This sequence encodes CASSQAGVWQPQHF.

This clonotype appeared many times. A much larger clone differs by one base, so this may be a read error. The V gene is TRBV2, the J gene TRBJ1-5, with TRBD1 matching 9 bases. The germline gives CDR1 SNHLY, CDR2 FYNNEI. The CDR3 is 18 residues long. CDR3 coding DNA: TGTGCCAGCAGTGAAGCAGGACAGGGGACCTATAGCAATCAGCCCCACCATTTT. It specifies CASSEAGQGTYSNQPHHF.

Only a few counts were recorded for this clonotype. V usage is TRBV20-1 and J usage is TRBJ2-6; D unresolved. Looked up from germline, CDR1 is DFQATT and CDR2 is SNEGSKA (reference sequence). CDR3 length: 13 amino acids. Trimming cost V 0 bases and J 3 bases, with 3 bases left between them. The CDR3 region is CSARESGANVLTF. The CDR3 nucleotides read TGCAGTGCTAGAGAGAGTGGGGCCAACGTCCTGACTTTC.

The sample holds many counts of this clonotype. The V gene is TRBV7-3, the J gene TRBJ1-1, with D hard to call. The CDR3 covers 13 residues. CDR1 SGHTA and CDR2 FQGTGA come from the germline V gene. Trimming shortened V by 3 bases and J by 0 bases, and 5 bases separated the two germline ends. In DNA, the CDR3 is TGTGCCAGCAGCTTGGCTCTGAACACTGAAGCTTTCTTT. Translating gives CASSLALNTEAFF. The entire variable domain, with the rest obtained from reference TRBV7-3 and TRBJ1-1, is as follows: GAGVSQTPSNKVTEKGKYVELRCDPISGHTALYWYRQSLGQGPEFLIYFQGTGAADDSGLPNDRFFAVRPEGSVSTLKIQRTERGDSAVYLCASSLALNTEAFFGQGTRLTVV.

As DNA, the CDR3 is TGTGCCAGCAGGACCGGGACCATCTACGAGCAGTACTTC. It yields the protein CASRTGTIYEQYF. J is TRBJ2-7 and V is TRBV2; D possibly matches TRBD1 or TRBD2 (5 bases each). V was clipped by 6 bases and J by 3 bases, with 12 bases between them. CDR3 length: 13 amino acids. The germline CDR1 and CDR2 sequences are SNHLY and FYNNEI.

This clonotype was detected ten times or more. CDR3 amino acids: CASSPGTFTQYF. CDR3 sequence (DNA): TGTGCCAGCAGCCCCGGGACATTTACGCAGTATTTT. The V and J genes are TRBV12-3 or TRBV12-4 and TRBJ2-3; D might be TRBD1 (6 bases). Trimming removed 6 bases from V and 8 bases from J, with 12 bases in between. This CDR3 has 12 amino acids.